This T cell receptor (beta chain) was identified during a study of blood T cell repertoires in COVID-19. As for the study in general: Samples of COVID-19 (acute and convalescent) were obtained from the United States, Italy and Spain. The analysed material was cDNA or gDNA that came from T cells, B-cell-depleted T cells, or PBMCs.

Per the original methods: Nucleated cell number was recorded as an estimate derived from reference gene primer amplification. TCRdb keeps only in-frame clones here, not all; method: immunoSEQ multiplex PCR. For V, J and clone size, that table is used; D and trimming come from the DNA. Here the sample spans around 100,000 clones, 80% to 90% being singletons. V gave up 5 bases and J gave up 3 bases, with 20 bases separating them. The CDR3 is 17 amino acids. The germline V gene encodes CDR1 SGHVS and CDR2 FQNEAQ. This clonotype originated in a woman in her fifties or sixties with acute or convalescent COVID-19. The rearrangement joins TRBV7-8 to TRBJ2-1; D is possibly TRBD2 (6 bases). The sample consisted of peripheral blood. CDR3 protein: CASSRKGRGSDYNEQFF. The CDR3 DNA sequence: TGTGCCAGCAGCCGAAAGGGGCGGGGTAGCGACTACAATGAGCAGTTCTTC.